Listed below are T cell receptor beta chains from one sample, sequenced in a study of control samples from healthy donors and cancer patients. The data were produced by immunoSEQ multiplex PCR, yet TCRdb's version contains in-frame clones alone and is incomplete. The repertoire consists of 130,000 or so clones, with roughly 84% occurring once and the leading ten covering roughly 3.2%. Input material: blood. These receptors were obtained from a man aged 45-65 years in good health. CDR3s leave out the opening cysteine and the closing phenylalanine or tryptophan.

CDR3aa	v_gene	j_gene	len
ASSSRATYGYT	TRBV27	TRBJ1-2	11
ASSLTGGNEQF	TRBV7-3	TRBJ2-1	11
ASSSGDAFKNIQY	TRBV28	TRBJ2-4	13
ASRLRGAGGETQY	TRBV27	TRBJ2-5	13
ATSGQNLLREQY	TRBV28	TRBJ2-7	12
ASSLDGARDQPQH	TRBV5-1	TRBJ1-5	13
AWSENRLADTQY	TRBV30	TRBJ2-3	12
ASSPDSYGYT	TRBV13	TRBJ1-2	10
ASARPPDTQY	TRBV2	TRBJ2-3	10
ASRPIQSYT	TRBV6-5	TRBJ1-2	9
ASSKDGQGGFSPLH	TRBV5-1	TRBJ1-6	14
ASSFSRTTGELF	TRBV5-4	TRBJ2-2	12
ASSRKDAGELF	TRBV2	TRBJ2-2	11
ASSLADRVQD	TRBV5-6	TRBJ2-5	10
ASRKGTGAPQEQY	TRBV7-8	TRBJ2-7	13
ASSLYGGPRSMNTEAF	TRBV7-6	TRBJ1-1	16
ASGLKENQPQH	TRBV12-5	TRBJ1-5	11
ASSLDRVNEQF	TRBV19	TRBJ2-1	11
ASSLGQGITNEKLF	TRBV7-9	TRBJ1-4	14
ASSELEGDDSPLH	TRBV2	TRBJ1-6	13
ASSPEDQFTEAF	TRBV7-9	TRBJ1-1	12
ASSFDREETQY	TRBV5-1	TRBJ2-5	11
ASSFNRGATDTQY	TRBV11-3	TRBJ2-3	13
ASSSGTGSYEQY	TRBV5-1	TRBJ2-7	12
ASSPVQGSYGYT	TRBV18	TRBJ1-2	12
ASSDRTFDEQF	TRBV12-3/TRBV12-4	TRBJ2-1	11
ASSQLRGGIYNEQF	TRBV3-1/TRBV3-2	TRBJ2-1	14
ASSILGQEKLF	TRBV7-9	TRBJ1-4	11
ASSPLTGYEQY	TRBV3-1/TRBV3-2	TRBJ2-7	11
ASSQDLAYSRGNSPLH	TRBV14	TRBJ1-6	16
ASSPTLGDVALH	TRBV18	TRBJ1-6	12
ASSPPGTLSSYEQY	TRBV28	TRBJ2-7	14